The clone carrying this TCR beta chain was picked up one time. In the original workflow: In the immunoSEQ data, sequences were junction-only and lacked quality scores, so filtering differed. Repertoires were generated with immunoSEQ multiplex PCR, while TCRdb's copy carries only in-frame clones and drops some. V, J and clone size are those of that table, while D and trimming were read from the DNA. In the table there are around 690,000 clones, 80% to 95% of which are singletons. The data were taken from a study of shared clonotypes between healthy human individuals. Between the trimmed V and J ends, which lost 3 bases and 3 bases, there was a span of 9 bases. This CDR3 region has 13 residues. CDR1 MGHRA and CDR2 YSYEKL come from the germline V gene.

Sequencing was done on a sample of memory CD8+ T cells from PBMCs. Indicated subset: CD45RO+ cells pooled with CCR7-negative TemRA cells. This receptor was identified in a man aged 18 to 30 in good health. Some clones in this sample may be carry-over from other donors' samples. The rearrangement uses TRBV4-1 and TRBJ2-7; D not certain. The CDR3 here is CASSHQDFYEQYF. DNA of the CDR3: TGCGCCAGCAGCCATCAGGATTTCTACGAGCAGTACTTC.